These T cell receptor beta chains were read from a single sample in a study of T cells in Graves' hyperthyroidism and ophthalmopathy. MiXCR, run by TCRdb on the multiplex PCR reads, gives a single entry per CDR3 protein. The repertoire holds 500,000 to 750,000 distinct CDR3 sequences, with just over 45% as singletons. The sequenced sample was peripheral blood or thyroid tissue (not recorded which). These receptors all come from a woman aged 18-30 years with Graves' hyperthyroidism. The CDR3 runs from the conserved cysteine through the conserved F or W. A D gene is named only where the DNA matches it firmly. Clone size appears in some rows only: once, few, many, or a class for an expanded clone.

v_call: TRBV30; d_call: NA; cdr3_length: 12; j_call: TRBJ2-7; clone_size: many; cdr3_nt: TGTGCCTGCCACCACAGGGTGTACGAGCAGTACTTC; cdr3_aa: CACHHRVYEQYF
v_call: TRBV9; d_call: TRBD2; cdr3_length: 17; j_call: TRBJ2-5; clone_size: many; cdr3_nt: TGTGCCAGCAGCGTAGTTCCGGGACTAGCGGGAGTGGAGACCCAGTACTTC; cdr3_aa: CASSVVPGLAGVETQYF
v_call: TRBV6-5; d_call: NA; cdr3_length: 14; j_call: TRBJ1-1; clone_size: many; cdr3_nt: TGTGCCAGCAGTAGGAATGCCTTCGGCACTGAAGCTTTCTTT; cdr3_aa: CASSRNAFGTEAFF
v_call: TRBV12-3/TRBV12-4; d_call: NA; cdr3_length: 13; j_call: TRBJ2-6; clone_size: many; cdr3_nt: TGTGCCAGCAGCTCCACTGGGGCCAACGTCCTGACTTTC; cdr3_aa: CASSSTGANVLTF
v_call: TRBV12-5; d_call: TRBD1; cdr3_length: 15; j_call: TRBJ2-5; clone_size: many; cdr3_nt: TGTGCTAGTGGTCCACGGGACAGCCACCAAGAGACCCAGTACTTC; cdr3_aa: CASGPRDSHQETQYF
v_call: TRBV12-3/TRBV12-4; d_call: NA; cdr3_length: 15; j_call: TRBJ1-2; clone_size: many; cdr3_nt: TGTGCCAGCAGTCAAGCCGGGGGGGGCATCTATGGCTACACCTTC; cdr3_aa: CASSQAGGGIYGYTF
v_call: TRBV5-1; d_call: TRBD2; cdr3_length: 19; j_call: TRBJ2-2; clone_size: NA; cdr3_nt: TGCGCCAGCAGCTTTCCTAGCGGGAGGGATTATGTGAACACCGGGGAGCTGTTTTTT; cdr3_aa: CASSFPSGRDYVNTGELFF
v_call: TRBV7-6; d_call: NA; cdr3_length: 15; j_call: TRBJ2-7; clone_size: NA; cdr3_nt: TGTGCCAGCAGCTTTGCGGTGGGCCCTTCCTACGAGCAGTACTTC; cdr3_aa: CASSFAVGPSYEQYF
v_call: TRBV30; d_call: NA; cdr3_length: 12; j_call: TRBJ1-2; clone_size: many; cdr3_nt: TGTGCCTGGGACAGGAAAAACTATGGCTACACCTTC; cdr3_aa: CAWDRKNYGYTF
v_call: TRBV6-1; d_call: NA; cdr3_length: 11; j_call: TRBJ1-1; clone_size: NA; cdr3_nt: TGTGCCAGCAGCAGACAGTTGACAGCTTTCTTT; cdr3_aa: CASSRQLTAFF
v_call: TRBV10-3; d_call: NA; cdr3_length: 13; j_call: TRBJ2-7; clone_size: NA; cdr3_nt: TGTGCCATCAGTGCAGCGGAGAACTACGAGCAGTACTTC; cdr3_aa: CAISAAENYEQYF
v_call: TRBV7-9; d_call: NA; cdr3_length: 14; j_call: TRBJ2-7; clone_size: NA; cdr3_nt: TGTGCCAGCGGAGATGGGGGAGAAGCTGACGAGCAGTACTTC; cdr3_aa: CASGDGGEADEQYF
v_call: TRBV5-1; d_call: TRBD2; cdr3_length: 17; j_call: TRBJ2-7; clone_size: NA; cdr3_nt: TGCGCCAGCAGCAGGACTAGCGGGAGTTCGAGTTCAGGCGAGCTGTACTTC; cdr3_aa: CASSRTSGSSSSGELYF
v_call: TRBV20-1; d_call: NA; cdr3_length: 13; j_call: TRBJ2-5; clone_size: many; cdr3_nt: TGCAGTGCTAGAACAGGGCACCAAGAGACCCAGTACTTC; cdr3_aa: CSARTGHQETQYF
v_call: TRBV2; d_call: NA; cdr3_length: 15; j_call: TRBJ2-7; clone_size: many; cdr3_nt: TGTGCCAGCAGTGTTGACGGGATAAGCTCCTACGAGCAGTACTTC; cdr3_aa: CASSVDGISSYEQYF
v_call: TRBV6-2/TRBV6-3; d_call: NA; cdr3_length: 15; j_call: TRBJ1-6; clone_size: NA; cdr3_nt: TGTGCCAGCAGTTACGGGGTGATAGGAGGAACACCCCTCCACTTT; cdr3_aa: CASSYGVIGGTPLHF
v_call: TRBV20-1; d_call: NA; cdr3_length: 15; j_call: TRBJ2-3; clone_size: NA; cdr3_nt: TGCAGTGCTAGAGGGTCCACCGGAAGCACAGATACGCAGTATTTT; cdr3_aa: CSARGSTGSTDTQYF
v_call: TRBV11-2; d_call: NA; cdr3_length: 16; j_call: TRBJ1-4; clone_size: NA; cdr3_nt: TGTGCCAGCAGCTTAGGGTGGGGAACCTACAATGAAAAACTGTTTTTT; cdr3_aa: CASSLGWGTYNEKLFF
v_call: TRBV5-1; d_call: TRBD2; cdr3_length: 15; j_call: TRBJ2-7; clone_size: many; cdr3_nt: TGCGCCAGCAGCACCGGGACTAGCGGGAGGCACGAGCAGTACTTC; cdr3_aa: CASSTGTSGRHEQYF
v_call: TRBV20-1; d_call: NA; cdr3_length: 14; j_call: TRBJ2-1; clone_size: NA; cdr3_nt: TGCAGTGGGACTTCGAGAAACCACTACAATGAGCAGTTCTTC; cdr3_aa: CSGTSRNHYNEQFF
v_call: TRBV19; d_call: TRBD1; cdr3_length: 14; j_call: TRBJ1-2; clone_size: many; cdr3_nt: TGTGCCACCCGGGACAGCACAACTAACTATGGCTACACCTTC; cdr3_aa: CATRDSTTNYGYTF
v_call: TRBV20-1; d_call: NA; cdr3_length: 13; j_call: TRBJ1-5; clone_size: NA; cdr3_nt: TGCAGTGCTAGCGGCTCCCCGTGGGAGCCCCAGCATTTT; cdr3_aa: CSASGSPWEPQHF
v_call: TRBV20-1; d_call: TRBD2; cdr3_length: 17; j_call: TRBJ2-6; clone_size: many; cdr3_nt: TGCAGTGCTAGTAGAGCGGGAGTGGGGTCTGGGGCCAACGTCCTGACTTTC; cdr3_aa: CSASRAGVGSGANVLTF
v_call: TRBV6-5; d_call: TRBD2; cdr3_length: 14; j_call: TRBJ2-5; clone_size: many; cdr3_nt: TGTGCCAGCAGTCCTTCTAGCGGGGTAGAGACCCAGTACTTC; cdr3_aa: CASSPSSGVETQYF
v_call: TRBV19; d_call: NA; cdr3_length: 11; j_call: TRBJ1-1; clone_size: NA; cdr3_nt: TGTGCCAGTAGGGGGGCCACTGAAGCTTTCTTT; cdr3_aa: CASRGATEAFF
v_call: TRBV11-2; d_call: NA; cdr3_length: 18; j_call: TRBJ1-3; clone_size: NA; cdr3_nt: TGTGCCAGCAGCCCCGCCGAGCCAAGGAAACACTCTGGAAACACCATATATTTT; cdr3_aa: CASSPAEPRKHSGNTIYF
v_call: TRBV27; d_call: NA; cdr3_length: 15; j_call: TRBJ1-2; clone_size: few; cdr3_nt: TGTGCCAGCAGTTTGGGACATGGAGGGAACTATGGCTACACCTTC; cdr3_aa: CASSLGHGGNYGYTF
v_call: TRBV29-1; d_call: NA; cdr3_length: 11; j_call: TRBJ2-7; clone_size: once; cdr3_nt: TGCAGTTGGGACCAAACCTACGAGCAGTACTTC; cdr3_aa: CSWDQTYEQYF
v_call: TRBV7-6; d_call: NA; cdr3_length: 12; j_call: TRBJ1-1; clone_size: NA; cdr3_nt: TGTGCCAGCAGCAGGGGGTTTGCTGAAGCTTTCTTT; cdr3_aa: CASSRGFAEAFF
v_call: TRBV20-1; d_call: NA; cdr3_length: 13; j_call: TRBJ1-2; clone_size: many; cdr3_nt: TGCAGTGCTCTCAGCAGGGCAGATTATGGCTACACCTTC; cdr3_aa: CSALSRADYGYTF
v_call: TRBV7-9; d_call: TRBD2; cdr3_length: 16; j_call: TRBJ2-2; clone_size: many; cdr3_nt: TGTGCCAGCAGCTTAGTTCTAGCGGGAGATGGCGGGGAGCTGTTTTTT; cdr3_aa: CASSLVLAGDGGELFF
v_call: TRBV5-5; d_call: NA; cdr3_length: 17; j_call: TRBJ1-1; clone_size: many; cdr3_nt: TGTGCCAGCAGCGGGGGGTCTGGCTTGGGGCGGAACACTGAAGCTTTCTTT; cdr3_aa: CASSGGSGLGRNTEAFF
v_call: TRBV20-1; d_call: NA; cdr3_length: 14; j_call: TRBJ1-3; clone_size: NA; cdr3_nt: TGCAGTGCCTGGGGCGGGAAGGCTGGAAACACCATATATTTT; cdr3_aa: CSAWGGKAGNTIYF
v_call: TRBV12-3/TRBV12-4; d_call: NA; cdr3_length: 12; j_call: TRBJ2-2; clone_size: many; cdr3_nt: TGTGCCAGCAGGGTGAACACCGGGGAGCTGTTTTTT; cdr3_aa: CASRVNTGELFF
v_call: TRBV29-1; d_call: TRBD1; cdr3_length: 11; j_call: TRBJ1-2; clone_size: NA; cdr3_nt: TGCAGCGTTGAGACGGGACAGAACTACACCTTC; cdr3_aa: CSVETGQNYTF
v_call: TRBV5-4; d_call: NA; cdr3_length: 15; j_call: TRBJ1-2; clone_size: NA; cdr3_nt: TGCGCCAGCAGCCAAGTATTGCAGGAATCAATCGGCTACACCTTC; cdr3_aa: CASSQVLQESIGYTF
v_call: TRBV2; d_call: NA; cdr3_length: 18; j_call: TRBJ2-7; clone_size: many; cdr3_nt: TGTGCCAGCAGTGAGGCGGGCCTCCAGAACGCGGTCAGCTACGAGCAGTACTTC; cdr3_aa: CASSEAGLQNAVSYEQYF
v_call: TRBV29-1; d_call: TRBD1; cdr3_length: 13; j_call: TRBJ1-2; clone_size: many; cdr3_nt: TGCAGCGTTTCTGGACAGGGGGCTGTTGGCTACACCTTC; cdr3_aa: CSVSGQGAVGYTF
v_call: TRBV5-1; d_call: NA; cdr3_length: 13; j_call: TRBJ2-7; clone_size: NA; cdr3_nt: TGCGCCAGCAGCTTGGCCGGGAAGAACGAGCAGTACTTC; cdr3_aa: CASSLAGKNEQYF
v_call: TRBV25-1; d_call: NA; cdr3_length: 15; j_call: TRBJ2-6; clone_size: NA; cdr3_nt: TGTGCCAGCGCCAGCAGGGGAGAAGGGGCCAACGTCCTGACTTTC; cdr3_aa: CASASRGEGANVLTF
v_call: TRBV20-1; d_call: NA; cdr3_length: 14; j_call: TRBJ2-7; clone_size: many; cdr3_nt: TGCAGTGCTAGGGGCCCCCTGGAATTTCGCGAGCAGTACTTC; cdr3_aa: CSARGPLEFREQYF